These T cell receptor beta chains were read from a single sample in a study of blood T cell repertoires in COVID-19. The protocol was immunoSEQ multiplex PCR, while the TCRdb copy is restricted to in-frame clones and leaves out a portion. The table has under 110,000 clones, around 94% seen once. The sample consisted of peripheral blood. The receptors were gathered from a man aged 50-60 years with active COVID-19. The CDR3 runs from the conserved cysteine through the conserved F or W. Expanded clones get a size class; other rows say once, few or many, or leave the size out.

len	abundance	j_gene	v_gene	CDR3aa
15	.	TRBJ2-5	TRBV28	CASSKLAGGSETQYF
14	.	TRBJ2-7	TRBV5-1	CASSFGLGDYEQYF
16	.	TRBJ2-1	TRBV3-1/TRBV3-2	CASSQFRGLSYNEQFF
15	.	TRBJ2-1	TRBV6-5	CATFGGGNSYNEQFF
13	.	TRBJ2-7	TRBV9	CASSGISPYEQYF
16	.	TRBJ2-3	TRBV9	CASSVGGTGGRDTQYF
15	.	TRBJ2-3	TRBV19	CASSLRQGSTDTQYF
15	.	TRBJ2-5	TRBV20-1	CSASRVAGGGETQYF
16	.	TRBJ1-3	TRBV19	CASSIRTGRSGNTIYF
14	.	TRBJ2-2	TRBV6-5	CASRRQGRHRELFF
12	.	TRBJ2-5	TRBV2	CATKQGGETQYF
13	.	TRBJ1-5	TRBV12-3/TRBV12-4	CASSLEDYQPQHF
15	.	TRBJ2-2	TRBV28	CASKGQGLNTGELFF
14	.	TRBJ2-1	TRBV25-1	CASSDMGQYNEQFF
14	.	TRBJ2-5	TRBV27	CASSQRLVSETQYF
13	once	TRBJ2-3	TRBV27	CASSPRNTDTQYF
16	.	TRBJ2-1	TRBV7-9	CASSTKQGVSGNEQFF
13	.	TRBJ1-1	TRBV5-1	CASSLEVGGEAFF
14	.	TRBJ1-3	TRBV19	CASSKQSSGNTIYF
15	.	TRBJ2-1	TRBV6-1	CASSEAGTSGMKQFF
14	.	TRBJ2-3	TRBV9	CASSVGLAGDTQYF
13	.	TRBJ2-1	TRBV11-2	CASSPGGYNEQFF
16	.	TRBJ2-1	TRBV6-1	CASSQGLAGAVDEQFF
15	.	TRBJ2-1	TRBV5-5	CASSQKGQGTNEQFF
18	.	TRBJ2-7	TRBV28	CASNFRWGLAESSYEQYF
16	once	TRBJ2-3	TRBV5-1	CASSWGTGKFTDTQYF
14	once	TRBJ1-2	TRBV2	CASIAETGVNGYTF
13	.	TRBJ1-2	TRBV2	CASSLQGAGGYTF
15	.	TRBJ2-6	TRBV5-1	CASSLGGSGANVLTF
12	.	TRBJ1-2	TRBV10-2	CASSVNRDGYTF
13	.	TRBJ1-1	TRBV3-1/TRBV3-2	CASTGTRNTEAFF
15	.	TRBJ2-1	TRBV28	CASRPTSGLYNEQFF
14	.	TRBJ1-2	TRBV19	CASSTDRDTYGYTF
15	.	TRBJ2-6	TRBV10-3	CAISVTGDGANVLTF
17	.	TRBJ2-7	TRBV7-6	CASSLEGTSGSGYEQYF
14	.	TRBJ2-1	TRBV6-5	CASRLPGQSNEQFF
13	.	TRBJ2-7	TRBV5-1	CASSPDKFYEQYF
15	.	TRBJ2-1	TRBV28	CASSLLHRASNEQFF
13	.	TRBJ1-5	TRBV12-3/TRBV12-4	CASLAWSNQPQHF
15	.	TRBJ2-3	TRBV30	CAWSVGGGPTDTQYF
15	.	TRBJ2-7	TRBV3-1/TRBV3-2	CASSQDRTSGGEQYF
13	.	TRBJ1-2	TRBV2	CASSGTGIYGYTF
14	once	TRBJ2-7	TRBV2	CASSASLSSYEQYF
16	.	TRBJ2-7	TRBV7-2	CASSLEDRTKSYEQYF
16	.	TRBJ2-7	TRBV19	CASSRPGTSGLYEQYF
16	.	TRBJ2-1	TRBV9	CASSVGLAGGLNEQFF
14	.	TRBJ1-1	TRBV6-5	CASSYAGGGTEAFF
12	.	TRBJ2-7	TRBV25-1	CASSEGTREQYF
14	.	TRBJ2-1	TRBV11-1	CASSPSGSNNEQFF
15	.	TRBJ1-1	TRBV6-1	CASSEQTGGNTEAFF
13	once	TRBJ1-1	TRBV9	CASSGQVNTEAFF
14	.	TRBJ2-1	TRBV10-3	CAISLERGDNEQFF